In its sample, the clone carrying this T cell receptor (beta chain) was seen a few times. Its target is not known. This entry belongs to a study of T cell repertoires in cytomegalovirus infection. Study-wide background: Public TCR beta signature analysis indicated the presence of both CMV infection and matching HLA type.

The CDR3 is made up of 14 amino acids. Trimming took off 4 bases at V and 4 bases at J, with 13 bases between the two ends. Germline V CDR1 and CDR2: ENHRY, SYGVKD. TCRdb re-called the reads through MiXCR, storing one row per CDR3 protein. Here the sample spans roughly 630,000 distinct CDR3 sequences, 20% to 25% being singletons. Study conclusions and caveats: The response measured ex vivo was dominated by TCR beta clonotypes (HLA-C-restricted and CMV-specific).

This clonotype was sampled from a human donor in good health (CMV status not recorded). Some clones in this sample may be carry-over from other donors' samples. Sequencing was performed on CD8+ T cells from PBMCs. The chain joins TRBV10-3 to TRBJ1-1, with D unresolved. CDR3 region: CAISAWADPTEAFF. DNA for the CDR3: TGTGCCATCAGTGCTTGGGCAGATCCCACTGAAGCTTTCTTT.